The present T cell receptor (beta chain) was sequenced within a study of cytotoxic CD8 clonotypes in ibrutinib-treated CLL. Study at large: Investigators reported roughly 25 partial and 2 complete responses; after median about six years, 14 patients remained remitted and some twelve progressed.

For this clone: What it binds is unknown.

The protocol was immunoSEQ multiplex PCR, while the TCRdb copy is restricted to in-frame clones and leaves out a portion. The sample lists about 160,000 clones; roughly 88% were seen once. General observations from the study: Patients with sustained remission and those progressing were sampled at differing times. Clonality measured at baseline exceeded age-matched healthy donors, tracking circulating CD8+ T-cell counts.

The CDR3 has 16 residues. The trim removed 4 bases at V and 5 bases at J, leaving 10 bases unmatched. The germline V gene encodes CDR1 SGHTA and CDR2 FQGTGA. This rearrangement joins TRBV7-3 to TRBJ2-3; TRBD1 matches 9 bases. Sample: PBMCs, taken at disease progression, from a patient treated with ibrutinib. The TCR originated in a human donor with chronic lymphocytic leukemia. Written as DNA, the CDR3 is TGTGCCAGCAGCTCCGTGTCCCGGGACAGGGAAGATACGCAGTATTTT. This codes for CASSSVSRDREDTQYF. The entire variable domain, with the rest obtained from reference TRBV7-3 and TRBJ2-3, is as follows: GAGVSQTPSNKVTEKGKYVELRCDPISGHTALYWYRQSLGQGPEFLIYFQGTGAADDSGLPNDRFFAVRPEGSVSTLKIQRTERGDSAVYLCASSSVSRDREDTQYFGPGTRLTVL.